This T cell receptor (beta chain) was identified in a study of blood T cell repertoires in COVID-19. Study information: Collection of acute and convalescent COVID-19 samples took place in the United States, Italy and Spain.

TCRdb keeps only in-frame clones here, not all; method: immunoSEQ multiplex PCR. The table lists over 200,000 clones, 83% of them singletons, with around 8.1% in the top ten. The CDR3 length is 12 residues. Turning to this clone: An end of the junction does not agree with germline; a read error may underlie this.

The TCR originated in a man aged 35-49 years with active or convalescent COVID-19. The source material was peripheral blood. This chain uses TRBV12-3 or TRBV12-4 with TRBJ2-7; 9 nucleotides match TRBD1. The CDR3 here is CASSRTGAHNNF. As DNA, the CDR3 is TGTGCCAGCAGTCGGACAGGGGCCCATAATAACTTC.